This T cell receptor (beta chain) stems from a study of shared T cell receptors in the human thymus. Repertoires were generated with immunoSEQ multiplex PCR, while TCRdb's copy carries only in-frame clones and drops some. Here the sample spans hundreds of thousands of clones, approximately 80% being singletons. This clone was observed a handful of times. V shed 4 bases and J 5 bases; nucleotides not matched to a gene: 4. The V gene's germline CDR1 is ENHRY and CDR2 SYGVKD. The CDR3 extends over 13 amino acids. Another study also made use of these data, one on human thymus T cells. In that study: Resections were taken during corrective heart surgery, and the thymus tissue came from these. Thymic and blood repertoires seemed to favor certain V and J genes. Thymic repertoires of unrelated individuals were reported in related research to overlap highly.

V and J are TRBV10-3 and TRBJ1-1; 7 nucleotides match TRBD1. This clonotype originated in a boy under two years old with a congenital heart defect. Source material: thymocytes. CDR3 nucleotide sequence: TGTGCCATCAGTGCACAGGGGCGTACTGAAGCTTTCTTT. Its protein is CAISAQGRTEAFF.